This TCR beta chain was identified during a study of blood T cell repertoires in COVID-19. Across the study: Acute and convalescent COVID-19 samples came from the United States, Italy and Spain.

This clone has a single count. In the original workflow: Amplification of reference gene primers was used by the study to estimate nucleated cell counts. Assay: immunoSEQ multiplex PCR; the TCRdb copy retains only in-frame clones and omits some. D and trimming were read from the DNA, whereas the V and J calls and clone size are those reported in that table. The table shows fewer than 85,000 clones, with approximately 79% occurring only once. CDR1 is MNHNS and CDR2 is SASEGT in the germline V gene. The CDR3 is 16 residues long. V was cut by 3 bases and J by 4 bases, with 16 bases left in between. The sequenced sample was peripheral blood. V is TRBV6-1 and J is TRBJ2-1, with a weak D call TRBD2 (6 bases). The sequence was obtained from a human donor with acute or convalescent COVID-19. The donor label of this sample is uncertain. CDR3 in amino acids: CASSDPGTRPYNEQFF. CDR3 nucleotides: TGTGCCAGCAGTGACCCCGGGACTCGCCCTTACAATGAGCAGTTCTTC.